This T cell receptor beta chain derives from a study of T cells in Graves' hyperthyroidism and ophthalmopathy. This CDR3 contains 13 residues. Germline CDR1 SEHNR, CDR2 FQNEAQ (reference sequence). Trimming took 5 bases from V and 12 from J, leaving 17 bases between them. Amplified regions were TCR beta CDR3 sequences from RNA transcripts. The TCR CDR3 was amplified in a first-round RT-PCR using the HTBI primer set. MiXCR, applied by TCRdb to the multiplex PCR reads, yields one record per CDR3 protein. The table includes under 500,000 distinct CDR3 sequences, roughly an eighth detected once. V gene TRBV7-9 combines with J gene TRBJ1-5; possibly TRBD1 for D (5 bases). What was sequenced was blood. The sequence came from a middle-aged man with Graves' ophthalmopathy. CDR3 region: CASSPGPLVGQHF. The CDR3 nucleotides read TGTGCCAGCAGCCCGGGACCCTTAGTTGGCCAGCATTTT.